This TCR beta chain was found in a study of cytomegalovirus exposure and HLA in healthy donors. Overall study context: Of all 360 or so donors who were genotyped, 70% to 85% belonged to the Caucasian-associated ancestry cluster. Whole-study findings and limits: TCR association rates varied by HLA locus in a later analysis, with DRB1 highest and HLA-C lowest. In an earlier analysis, about 87% or about 30%: the productive usage of most TCR beta V segments.

Use of 60 Vbeta and 13 Jbeta primers characterized the PCR. Measured with immunoSEQ multiplex PCR; TCRdb has only the in-frame clones, and not every one. The table has 150,000 to 200,000 clones, over 70% seen once. This CDR3 is built from 15 residues. V lost 4 bases and J lost 9, with 18 bases in between. The germline V gene encodes CDR1 MGHRA and CDR2 YSYEKL. In regard to this clone: The antigen is unknown.

This clonotype was sampled from a woman aged 18-29 years in good health and CMV-seropositive. The V call is TRBV4-1, the J call TRBJ2-2; tentatively, D is TRBD2 (5 bases). Sequenced: PBMCs. CDR3 nucleotides: TGCGCCAGCAGCCCCTCATGGGAGTTGGGAAGGGAGCTGTTTTTT. Its protein is CASSPSWELGRELFF.